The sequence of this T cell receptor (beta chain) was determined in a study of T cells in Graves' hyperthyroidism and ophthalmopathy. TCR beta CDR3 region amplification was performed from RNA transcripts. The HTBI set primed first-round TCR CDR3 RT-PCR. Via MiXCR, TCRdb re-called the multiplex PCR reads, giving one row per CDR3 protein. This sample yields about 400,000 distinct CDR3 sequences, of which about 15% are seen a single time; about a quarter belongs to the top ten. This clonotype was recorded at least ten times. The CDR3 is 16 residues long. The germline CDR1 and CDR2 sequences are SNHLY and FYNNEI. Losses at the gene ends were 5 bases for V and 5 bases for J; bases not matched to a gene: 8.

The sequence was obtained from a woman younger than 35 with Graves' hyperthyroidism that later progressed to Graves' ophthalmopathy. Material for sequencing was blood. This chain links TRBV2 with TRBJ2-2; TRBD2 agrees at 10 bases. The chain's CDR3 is CASSLQTSGPTGELFF. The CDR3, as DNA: TGTGCCAGCAGTCTTCAGACTAGCGGGCCTACCGGGGAGCTGTTTTTT.